This T cell receptor beta chain was retrieved from a study of T cell repertoires in aging, cancer and after chemotherapy. Study summary: Roughly 8.8 million TCR reads made up the full dataset.

Whole-study results and caveats: In cancer patients, declining TCR diversity with age involved lost richness and lost evenness.

Trimming took 0 bases from V and 0 from J, leaving 9 bases between them. Looked up from germline, CDR1 is KGHDR and CDR2 is SFDVKD. This CDR3 comprises 16 residues. Peripheral blood genomic DNA, not sorted cells or RNA, was the template. Comments on this clonotype: Its antigen remains unidentified.

TRB rearrangements spanning V, D and J were amplified using mixed TRB-A/B primers. Using its own MiXCR run on the multiplex PCR reads, TCRdb lists one record per CDR3 protein. Of roughly 840 distinct CDR3 sequences in the sample, 20% to 25% were seen once. The receptor's source is a human donor with a solid tumor. The sample consisted of blood. This chain connects TRBV24-1 to TRBJ2-3; D possibly corresponds to TRBD2 (6 bases). Here the CDR3 DNA reads TGTGCCACCAGTGATTTGAGCGGGTTGAGCACAGATACGCAGTATTTT. As protein: CATSDLSGLSTDTQYF.